This T cell receptor (beta chain) was recorded in a study of cytomegalovirus exposure and HLA in healthy donors. Notes on the study in general: Presence/absence results assume similar sequencing depth per donor, which may not hold. HLA alleles were associated with fewer than 20,000 TCR beta sequences in a later analysis at 0.05 false discovery rate.

With regard to this clone: Antigen: not known.

Vbeta (60) and Jbeta (13) primers were used in the PCR. Assay used: immunoSEQ multiplex PCR; TCRdb lists only in-frame clones, some missing. The table lists 95,000 to 120,000 clones, roughly 71% of them singletons. The sequence was obtained from a young man in good health and CMV-seropositive. The sequencing input was PBMCs.

The CDR3 DNA sequence: TGTGCCTGGGCCCCGGGGAATGGATCACCCCTCCACTTT. This encodes CAWAPGNGSPLHF. The chain recombines TRBV30 with TRBJ1-6; D call uncertain. CDR3 length equals 13 residues. Germline V lookup: CDR1 GTSNPN, CDR2 SVGIG (reference sequence). Trimming removed 5 bases from V and 10 bases from J, with 15 bases in between. Complete variable domain (other parts from reference TRBV30 and TRBJ1-6): SQTIHQWPATLVQPVGSPLSLECTVEGTSNPNLYWYRQAAGRGLQLLFYSVGIGQISSEVPQNLSASRPQDRQFILSSKKLLLSDSGFYLCAWAPGNGSPLHFGNGTRLTVT.